Below, 14 T cell receptor beta chains from the same sample are listed, as sequenced in a study of cytomegalovirus exposure and HLA in healthy donors. Researchers ran the PCR with 60 Vbeta and 13 Jbeta primers. Some clones are missing from TCRdb's copy, which holds only in-frame ones; the method was immunoSEQ multiplex PCR. The table lists around 100,000 clones. Sequencing was carried out using PBMCs. These TCRs come from a man in his fifties or sixties in good health and CMV-seronegative.

The chain is built from TRBV27 and TRBJ2-2; D is possibly TRBD2 (6 bases). Trimming stripped 7 bases from V and 3 bases from J, with 12 bases between. The CDR3 sequence is 14 residues long. Germline CDR1 and CDR2: MNHEY and SMNVEV (reference sequence). DNA for the CDR3: TGTGCCAGCATGGGAGGTCCCTACACCGGGGAGCTGTTTTTT. Amino acid sequence: CASMGGPYTGELFF.

The chain links TRBV2 to TRBJ1-2; D gene ambiguous. Trimming cost V 6 bases and J 3 bases, with 5 bases left between them. Germline V gives CDR1 SNHLY, CDR2 FYNNEI. CDR3 length: 11 amino acids. The CDR3, as DNA: TGTGCCAGCAGCTTTGACTATGGCTACACCTTC. Its translation: CASSFDYGYTF. Filled out from reference TRBV2 and TRBJ1-2, the complete variable domain reads EPEVTQTPSHQVTQMGQEVILRCVPISNHLYFYWYRQILGQKVEFLVSFYNNEISEKSEIFDDQFSVERPDGSNFTLKIRSTKLEDSAMYFCASSFDYGYTFGSGTRLTVV.

The V and J genes are TRBV5-4 and TRBJ2-1; 7 bases line up with TRBD2. CDR3 length: 15 residues. The V gene's germline CDR1 is SGHNT and CDR2 YYREEE (reference sequence). The junction had 7 bases not matched to a gene; V was cut back by 1 base and J by 6 bases. CDR3 in amino acids: CASSLRLTGGNEQFF. DNA for the CDR3: TGTGCCAGCAGCTTGAGGTTAACGGGGGGCAATGAGCAGTTCTTC.

V and J are TRBV13 and TRBJ1-2; tentatively, D is TRBD1 (6 bases). The CDR3 runs 16 residues. Germline V gives CDR1 PRHDT, CDR2 FYEKMQ (reference sequence). V lost 4 bases, J lost 0 bases, and 15 bases lay in between. The CDR3 region is CASSSEGEGANYGYTF. CDR3 sequence (DNA): TGTGCCAGCAGCTCCGAAGGGGAGGGGGCTAACTATGGCTACACCTTC.

The V and J genes are TRBV7-2 and TRBJ2-5; 7 bases match TRBD2. The CDR3 length is 14 residues. The ends lost 1 base at V and 5 bases at J; junction bases unmatched: 4. CDR1 and CDR2 (germline): SGHTA, FQGNSA. As DNA, the CDR3 is TGTGCCAGCAGCTTAGGGGAGGGGAGGGAGACCCAGTACTTC. As protein: CASSLGEGRETQYF.

This chain joins TRBV6-5 and TRBJ1-6; 7 nucleotides agree with TRBD1. Trimming took 2 bases from V and 6 from J; bases not matched to a gene: 7. This CDR3 has 16 amino acids. The V gene's germline CDR1 is MNHEY and CDR2 SVGAGI. The CDR3 here is CASSYLTGQSNSPLHF. CDR3 coding DNA: TGTGCCAGCAGTTACCTTACGGGACAGTCTAATTCACCCCTCCACTTT.

This chain links TRBV5-4 with TRBJ2-7; maybe TRBD2 (6 bases). V was pared by 2 bases and J by 1 base, with 13 bases between. The CDR3 consists of 15 residues. Germline CDR1 is SGHNT and CDR2 is YYREEE (reference sequence). DNA for the CDR3: TGTGCCAGCAGCTTTCCCGGGACTGCTTCCTACGAGCAGTACTTC. It encodes CASSFPGTASYEQYF.

This chain connects TRBV11-3 to TRBJ1-1, with 7 bases lining up with TRBD1. The CDR3 contains 15 residues. Trimming at V came to 5 bases and at J to 1 base, leaving 7 bases not matched to a gene. Germline V lookup: CDR1 SGHNT, CDR2 YENEEA. The CDR3 sequence is CASSATTGKNTEAFF. CDR3 DNA sequence: TGTGCCAGCAGCGCAACGACAGGGAAGAACACTGAAGCTTTCTTT.

V is TRBV19 and J is TRBJ1-4; D is undetermined. V gave up 6 bases and J gave up 6 bases, with 14 bases separating them. Germline V gene sequence: CDR1 LNHDA, CDR2 SQIVND (reference sequence). This CDR3 has 14 residues. This chain's CDR3 is CASRNRGRDEKLFF. For the CDR3, the DNA is TGTGCCAGTAGGAACCGGGGAAGGGATGAAAAACTGTTTTTT.

CDR3: CSGGTGENTGELFF. Here the CDR3 DNA reads TGCAGCGGGGGGACAGGCGAGAACACCGGGGAGCTGTTTTTT. The chain is built from TRBV29-1 and TRBJ2-2; 8 bases line up with TRBD1. From germline, CDR1 is SQVTM and CDR2 ANQGSEA. The trim removed 7 bases at V and 1 base at J, leaving 5 bases unmatched. The CDR3 covers 14 residues.

This chain joins TRBV19 and TRBJ1-4, with TRBD1 matching 7 bases. Germline assignment: CDR1 LNHDA and CDR2 SQIVND (reference sequence). This CDR3 is built from 17 residues. Trimming took 2 bases from V and 2 from J; bases not matched to a gene: 8. The CDR3 protein is CASSIMWDSVTNEKLFF. As DNA, the CDR3 is TGTGCCAGTAGTATAATGTGGGACAGTGTGACTAATGAAAAACTGTTTTTT.

The chain couples TRBV5-1 to TRBJ2-5; no definite D call. The germline V gene encodes CDR1 SGHRS and CDR2 YFSETQ. Trimming removed 0 bases from V and 1 base from J, with 10 bases in between. This CDR3 spans 15 amino acids. The CDR3 DNA sequence: TGCGCCAGCAGCTTGGGCAACCTAATCCAAGAGACCCAGTACTTC. This codes for CASSLGNLIQETQYF.

V gene TRBV13 combines with J gene TRBJ2-2; D is unresolved. V lost 5 bases to trimming and J lost 0 bases, with 13 bases between them. CDR1 is PRHDT and CDR2 is FYEKMQ in the germline V gene (reference sequence). The CDR3 contains 16 residues. Here the CDR3 DNA reads TGTGCCAGCAGCGAAAACGAGCGCGCGAACACCGGGGAGCTGTTTTTT. This gives the protein CASSENERANTGELFF.

The chain recombines TRBV5-1 with TRBJ2-7; 7 bases line up with TRBD1. The junction had 7 bases not matched to a gene; V was cut back by 0 bases and J by 4 bases. The germline V gene encodes CDR1 SGHRS and CDR2 YFSETQ. CDR3 length: 15 residues. DNA of the CDR3: TGCGCCAGCAGCTTGGAGGGACAGTGGGAGTACGAGCAGTACTTC. It is translated as CASSLEGQWEYEQYF.